These 5 T cell receptor beta chains were all obtained from the same sample, sequenced in a study of glioma-infiltrating T cells. The iRepertoire nested amplicon-rescue multiplex PCR amplified TCR alpha and beta CDR3s from RNA. One entry per CDR3 protein, called by TCRdb with MiXCR from the multiplex PCR reads. The table records roughly 120,000 distinct CDR3 sequences, more than 20% of them present only once. Sequenced sample: glioma tissue, nonneoplastic brain tissue, or PBMCs (not recorded which). Every receptor here comes from a human donor with low-grade glioma or glioblastoma, undergoing nonglioma brain surgery, or in good health (not recorded which).

This clonotype was counted ten times or more. The chain uses TRBV7-2 and TRBJ2-1; D perhaps matches TRBD2 (6 bases). Looked up from germline, CDR1 is SGHTA and CDR2 is FQGNSA. The length of the CDR3 is 13 residues. V was shortened by 0 bases and J by 7 bases, with 7 bases between the two germline ends. The CDR3 loop is CASSLARGNEQFF. The CDR3 coding sequence is TGTGCCAGCAGCTTAGCGCGGGGTAATGAGCAGTTCTTC.

This clonotype was detected ten times or more. The gene calls are TRBV6-1 and TRBJ2-1; D could derive from TRBD1 or TRBD2 (5 bases each). CDR1 is MNHNS and CDR2 is SASEGT in the germline V gene. CDR3 size: 15 residues. Trimming stripped 5 bases from V and 0 bases from J, with 11 bases between. CDR3 protein: CASSSGTGSYNEQFF. CDR3 DNA sequence: TGTGCCAGCAGTTCCGGGACCGGCTCCTACAATGAGCAGTTCTTC.

This clonotype was seen only a few times. The chain carries TRBV19 and TRBJ2-7; 9 bases agree with TRBD1. The CDR3 contains 15 residues. Germline assignment: CDR1 LNHDA and CDR2 SQIVND (reference sequence). V trimming: 7 bases; J trimming: 5 bases; junction bases outside the gene matches: 12. The CDR3 DNA is TGTGCCAGTAAGGGACAGGGAGTTTCCCGGGACGAGCAGTACTTC. Residues: CASKGQGVSRDEQYF.

The CDR3 is CASSLGGTDQETQYF. The CDR3 DNA reads TGTGCCAGCAGCTTAGGGGGGACAGATCAAGAGACCCAGTACTTC. The chain is built from TRBV11-3 and TRBJ2-5; 7 nucleotides match TRBD1. Germline CDR1 SGHNT, CDR2 YENEEA. Unmatched junction bases numbered 4, after V lost 1 base and J lost 2 bases. This CDR3 is 15 amino acids long.

A single count supports this clonotype. Germline is not matched at one junction end, which may reflect a read error. The CDR3: CARGPGLAGAAPPSF. CDR3 DNA sequence: TGTGCCCGCGGCCCGGGCCTCGCGGGCGCCGCGCCCCCGTCCTTC. V is TRBV6-1 and J is TRBJ2-5; D is perhaps TRBD2 (5 bases). Looked up from germline, CDR1 is MNHNS and CDR2 is SASEGT. The CDR3 consists of 15 residues.